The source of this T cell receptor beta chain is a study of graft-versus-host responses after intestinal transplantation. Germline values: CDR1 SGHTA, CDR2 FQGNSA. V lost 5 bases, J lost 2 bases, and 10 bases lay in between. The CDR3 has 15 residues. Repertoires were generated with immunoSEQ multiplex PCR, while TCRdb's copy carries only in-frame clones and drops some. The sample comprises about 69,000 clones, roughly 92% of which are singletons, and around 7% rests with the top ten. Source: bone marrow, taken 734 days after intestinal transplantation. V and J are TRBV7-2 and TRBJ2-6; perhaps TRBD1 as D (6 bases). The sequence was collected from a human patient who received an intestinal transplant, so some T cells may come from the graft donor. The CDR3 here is CASSPDRPGANVLTF. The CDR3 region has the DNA TGTGCCAGCAGCCCCGACAGGCCTGGGGCCAACGTCCTGACTTTC.